This T cell receptor (beta chain) is drawn from a study of T cell responses to AZD1222 COVID-19 vaccine. V lost 5 bases and J lost 0, with 11 bases in between. CDR1 is MDHEN, CDR2 SYDVKM, per germline. CDR3 length: 14 residues. Repertoires were generated with immunoSEQ multiplex PCR, while TCRdb's copy carries only in-frame clones and drops some. This table has 80,000 to 85,000 clones, approximately 90% appearing once. Study results and limitations: Across spike, vaccine-associated CD4 TCRs were found, dominant at 160-218 and 743-854.

This clone was observed once. The antigen is undetermined. Here the sequenced sample was peripheral blood, taken 28 days after the second AZD1222 dose. The rearrangement links TRBV28 to TRBJ2-7, with D unresolved. The receptor was derived from an adult who received the AZD1222 COVID-19 vaccine. Written as DNA, the CDR3 is TGTGCCAGCAGTCGGACCGGCGGCTCCTACGAGCAGTACTTC. Amino acid sequence: CASSRTGGSYEQYF. Full variable domain (remainder filled in from reference TRBV28 and TRBJ2-7): DVKVTQSSRYLVKRTGEKVFLECVQDMDHENMFWYRQDPGLGLRLIYFSYDVKMKEKGDIPEGYSVSREKKERFSLILESASTNQTSMYLCASSRTGGSYEQYFGPGTRLTVT.